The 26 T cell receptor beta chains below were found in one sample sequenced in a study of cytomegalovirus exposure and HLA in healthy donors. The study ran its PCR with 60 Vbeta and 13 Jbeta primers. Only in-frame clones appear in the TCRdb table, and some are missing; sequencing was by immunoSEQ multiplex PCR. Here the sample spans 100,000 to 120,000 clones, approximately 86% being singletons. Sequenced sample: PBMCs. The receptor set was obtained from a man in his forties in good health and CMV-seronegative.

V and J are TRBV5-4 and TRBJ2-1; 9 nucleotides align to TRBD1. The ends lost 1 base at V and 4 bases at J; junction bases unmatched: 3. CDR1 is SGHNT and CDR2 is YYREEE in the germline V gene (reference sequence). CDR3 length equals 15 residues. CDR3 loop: CASSLRTGVYNEQFF. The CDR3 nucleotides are TGTGCCAGCAGCTTGCGGACAGGGGTTTACAATGAGCAGTTCTTC.

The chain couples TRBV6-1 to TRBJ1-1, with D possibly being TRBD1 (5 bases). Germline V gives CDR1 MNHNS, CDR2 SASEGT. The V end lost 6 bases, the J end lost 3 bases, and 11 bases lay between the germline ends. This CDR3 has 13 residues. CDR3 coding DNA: TGTGCCAGCAGCACAGGTGCGTACACTGAAGCTTTCTTT. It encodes CASSTGAYTEAFF.

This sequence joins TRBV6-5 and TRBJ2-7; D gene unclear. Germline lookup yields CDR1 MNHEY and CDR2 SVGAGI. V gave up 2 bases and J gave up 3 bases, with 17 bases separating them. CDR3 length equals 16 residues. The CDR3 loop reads CASSYLPDLVNYEQYF. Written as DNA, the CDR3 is TGTGCCAGCAGTTACCTACCAGACCTAGTTAACTACGAGCAGTACTTC.

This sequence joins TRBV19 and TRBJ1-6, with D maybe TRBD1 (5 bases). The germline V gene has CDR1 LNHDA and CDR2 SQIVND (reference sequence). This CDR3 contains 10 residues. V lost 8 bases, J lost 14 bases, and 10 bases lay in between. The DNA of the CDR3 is TGTGCCAGTGAAAAGGGGACCCTCCACTTT. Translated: CASEKGTLHF.

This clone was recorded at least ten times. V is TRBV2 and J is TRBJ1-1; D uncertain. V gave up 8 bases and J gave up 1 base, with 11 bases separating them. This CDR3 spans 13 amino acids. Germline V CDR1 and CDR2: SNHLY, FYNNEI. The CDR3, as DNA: TGTGCCAGCCGAAGACTCACGAACACTGAAGCTTTCTTT. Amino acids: CASRRLTNTEAFF.

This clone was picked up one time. The DNA of the CDR3 is TGTGCCAGCAGTGCCGGACAGGCATCCTACGAGCAGTACTTC. This codes for CASSAGQASYEQYF. The genes are TRBV6-6 and TRBJ2-7; 7 nucleotides line up with TRBD1. Germline V CDR1 and CDR2: MNHNY, SVGAGI (reference sequence). CDR3 length equals 14 residues. V was clipped by 5 bases and J by 1 base; unmatched bases: 5.

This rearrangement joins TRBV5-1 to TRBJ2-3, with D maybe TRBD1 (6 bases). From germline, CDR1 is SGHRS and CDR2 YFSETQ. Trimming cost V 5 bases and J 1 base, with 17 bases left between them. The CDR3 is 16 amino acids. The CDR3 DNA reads TGCGCCAGCAGGACTACAGGGAGCCCTGGCACAGATACGCAGTATTTT. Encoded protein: CASRTTGSPGTDTQYF.

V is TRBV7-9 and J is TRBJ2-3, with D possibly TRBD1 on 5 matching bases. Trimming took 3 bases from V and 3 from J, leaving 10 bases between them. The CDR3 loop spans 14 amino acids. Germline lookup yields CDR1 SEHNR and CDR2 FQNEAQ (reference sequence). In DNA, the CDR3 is TGTGCCAGCAGCTTCGGCCAGGGAACAGATACGCAGTATTTT. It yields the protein CASSFGQGTDTQYF.

CDR3 in DNA: TGTGCCAGCAGCTTAGGACAGGGGTATGGCTACACCTTC. The encoded protein is CASSLGQGYGYTF. This chain links TRBV7-6 with TRBJ1-2, with 8 bases aligning to TRBD1. CDR3 length: 13 residues. Germline V lookup: CDR1 SGHVS, CDR2 FNYEAQ. The trim removed 1 base at V and 5 bases at J, leaving 0 bases unmatched.

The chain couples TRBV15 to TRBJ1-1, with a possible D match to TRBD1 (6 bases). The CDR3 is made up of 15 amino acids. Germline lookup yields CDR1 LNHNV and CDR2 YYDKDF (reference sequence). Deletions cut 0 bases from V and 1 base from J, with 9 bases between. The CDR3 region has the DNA TGTGCCACCAGCAGAGATCGAGGGGGGAACACTGAAGCTTTCTTT. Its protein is CATSRDRGGNTEAFF.

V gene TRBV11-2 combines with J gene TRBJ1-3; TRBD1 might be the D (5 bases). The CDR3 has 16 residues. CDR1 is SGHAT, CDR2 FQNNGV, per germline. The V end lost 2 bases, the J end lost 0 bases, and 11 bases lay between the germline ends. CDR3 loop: CASSLYWDSSGNTIYF. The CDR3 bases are TGTGCCAGCAGCTTATACTGGGACTCCTCTGGAAACACCATATATTTT.

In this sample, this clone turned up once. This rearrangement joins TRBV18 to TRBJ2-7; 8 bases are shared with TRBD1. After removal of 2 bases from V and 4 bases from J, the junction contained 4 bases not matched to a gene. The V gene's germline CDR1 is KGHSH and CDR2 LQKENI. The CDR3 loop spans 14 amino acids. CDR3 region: CASSPDRGGYEQYF. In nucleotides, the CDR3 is TGTGCCAGCTCACCAGACAGGGGAGGATACGAGCAGTACTTC.

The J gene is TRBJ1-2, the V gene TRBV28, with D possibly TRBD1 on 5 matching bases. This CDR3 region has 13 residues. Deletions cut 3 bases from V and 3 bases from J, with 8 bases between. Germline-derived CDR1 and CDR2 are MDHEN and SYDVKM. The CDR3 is CASSLGLDYGYTF. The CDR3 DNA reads TGTGCCAGCAGTTTGGGGCTCGACTATGGCTACACCTTC.

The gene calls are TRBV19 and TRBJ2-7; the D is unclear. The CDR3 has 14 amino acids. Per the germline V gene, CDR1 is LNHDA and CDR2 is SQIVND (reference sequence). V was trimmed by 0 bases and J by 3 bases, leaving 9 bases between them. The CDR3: CASSIEWAGYEQYF. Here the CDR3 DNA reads TGTGCCAGTAGTATAGAGTGGGCAGGCTACGAGCAGTACTTC.

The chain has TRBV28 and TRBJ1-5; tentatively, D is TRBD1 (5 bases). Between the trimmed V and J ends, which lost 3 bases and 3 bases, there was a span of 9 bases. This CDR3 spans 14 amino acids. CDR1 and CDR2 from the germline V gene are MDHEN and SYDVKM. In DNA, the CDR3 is TGTGCCAGCAGTTTGCTCAGGGACAATCAGCCCCAGCATTTT. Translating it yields CASSLLRDNQPQHF.

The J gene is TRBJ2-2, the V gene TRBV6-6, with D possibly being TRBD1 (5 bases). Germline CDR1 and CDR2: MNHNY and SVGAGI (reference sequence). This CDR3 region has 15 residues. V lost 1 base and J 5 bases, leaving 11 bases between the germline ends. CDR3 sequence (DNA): TGTGCCAGCAGTTACTTGGGGCTGGTGACCGGGGAGCTGTTTTTT. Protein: CASSYLGLVTGELFF.

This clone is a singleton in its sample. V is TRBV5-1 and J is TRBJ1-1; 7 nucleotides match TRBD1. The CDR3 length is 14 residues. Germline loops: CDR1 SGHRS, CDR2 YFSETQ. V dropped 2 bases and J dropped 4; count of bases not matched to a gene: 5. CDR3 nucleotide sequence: TGCGCCAGCAGCTTAACAGGGGAAGGCACTGAAGCTTTCTTT. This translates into CASSLTGEGTEAFF. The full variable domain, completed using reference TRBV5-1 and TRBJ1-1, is KAGVTQTPRYLIKTRGQQVTLSCSPISGHRSVSWYQQTPGQGLQFLFEYFSETQRNKGNFPGRFSGRQFSNSRSEMNVSTLELGDSALYLCASSLTGEGTEAFFGQGTRLTVV.

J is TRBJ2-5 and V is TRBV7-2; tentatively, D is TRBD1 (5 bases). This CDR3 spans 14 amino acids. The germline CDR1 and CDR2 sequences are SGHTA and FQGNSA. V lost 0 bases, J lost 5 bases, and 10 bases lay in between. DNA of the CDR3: TGTGCCAGCAGCTTAGCCAGGGCCGTTGAGACCCAGTACTTC. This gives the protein CASSLARAVETQYF.

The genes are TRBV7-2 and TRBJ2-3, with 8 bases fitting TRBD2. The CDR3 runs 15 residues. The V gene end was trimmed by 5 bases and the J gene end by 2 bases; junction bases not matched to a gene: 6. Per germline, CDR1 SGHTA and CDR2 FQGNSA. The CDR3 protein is CASSPGGAHTDTQYF. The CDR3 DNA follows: TGTGCCAGCAGCCCCGGGGGGGCCCACACAGATACGCAGTATTTT.

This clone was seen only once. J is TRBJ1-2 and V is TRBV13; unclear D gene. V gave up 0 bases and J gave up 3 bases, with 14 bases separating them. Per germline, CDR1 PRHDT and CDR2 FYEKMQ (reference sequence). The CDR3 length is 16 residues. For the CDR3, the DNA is TGTGCCAGCAGCTTAGGCTGGGCAGAAGATGACTATGGCTACACCTTC. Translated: CASSLGWAEDDYGYTF.

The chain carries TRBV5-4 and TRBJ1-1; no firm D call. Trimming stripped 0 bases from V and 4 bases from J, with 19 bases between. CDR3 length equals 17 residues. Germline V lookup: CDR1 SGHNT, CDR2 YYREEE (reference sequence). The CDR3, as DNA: TGTGCCAGCAGCTTGGCCGAGAGGGCGGGAGGGAGCACTGAAGCTTTCTTT. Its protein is CASSLAERAGGSTEAFF.

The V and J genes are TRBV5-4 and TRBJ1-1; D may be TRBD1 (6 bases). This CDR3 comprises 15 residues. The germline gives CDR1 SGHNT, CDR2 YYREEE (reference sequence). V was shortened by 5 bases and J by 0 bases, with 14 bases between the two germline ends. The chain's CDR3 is CASRDRQNMNTEAFF. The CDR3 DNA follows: TGTGCCAGCAGGGACAGACAGAACATGAACACTGAAGCTTTCTTT.

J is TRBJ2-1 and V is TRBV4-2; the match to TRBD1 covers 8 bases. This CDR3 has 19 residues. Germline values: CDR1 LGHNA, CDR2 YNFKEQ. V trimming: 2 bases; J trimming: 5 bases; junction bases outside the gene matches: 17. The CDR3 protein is CASSQSYRRAGGPNNEQFF. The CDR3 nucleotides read TGTGCCAGCAGCCAATCCTACCGGCGGGCAGGGGGCCCCAACAATGAGCAGTTCTTC.

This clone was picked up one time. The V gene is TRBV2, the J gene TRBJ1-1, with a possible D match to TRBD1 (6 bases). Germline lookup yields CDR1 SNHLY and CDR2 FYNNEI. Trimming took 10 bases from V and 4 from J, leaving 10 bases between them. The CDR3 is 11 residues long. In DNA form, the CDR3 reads TGTGCCATTTACAGGGTCACTGAAGCTTTCTTT. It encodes CAIYRVTEAFF.

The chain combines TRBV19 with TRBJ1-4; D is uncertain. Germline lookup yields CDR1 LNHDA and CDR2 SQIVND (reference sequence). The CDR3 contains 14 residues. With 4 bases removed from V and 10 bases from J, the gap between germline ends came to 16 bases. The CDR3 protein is CASSRGSNERKLFF. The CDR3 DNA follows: TGTGCCAGTAGTAGAGGGTCGAATGAACGAAAACTGTTTTTT.

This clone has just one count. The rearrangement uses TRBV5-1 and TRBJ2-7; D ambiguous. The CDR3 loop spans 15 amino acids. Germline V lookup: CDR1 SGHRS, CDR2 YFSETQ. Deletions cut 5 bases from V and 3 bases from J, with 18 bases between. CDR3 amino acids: CASSKRSAVSYEQYF. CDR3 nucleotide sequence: TGCGCCAGCAGTAAGAGGTCGGCAGTGAGCTACGAGCAGTACTTC.